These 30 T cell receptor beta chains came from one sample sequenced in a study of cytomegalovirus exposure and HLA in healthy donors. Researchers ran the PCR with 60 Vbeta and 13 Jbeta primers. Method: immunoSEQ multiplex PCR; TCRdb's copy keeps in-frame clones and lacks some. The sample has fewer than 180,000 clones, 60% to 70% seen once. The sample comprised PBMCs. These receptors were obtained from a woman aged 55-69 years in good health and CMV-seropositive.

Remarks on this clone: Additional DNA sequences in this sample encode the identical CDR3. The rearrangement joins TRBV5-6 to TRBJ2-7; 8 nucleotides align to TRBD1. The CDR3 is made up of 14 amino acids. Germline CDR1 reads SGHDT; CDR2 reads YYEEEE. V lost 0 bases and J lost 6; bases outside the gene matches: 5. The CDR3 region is CASSLVPTGVEQYF. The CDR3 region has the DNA TGTGCCAGCAGCTTGGTACCGACAGGGGTCGAGCAGTACTTC.

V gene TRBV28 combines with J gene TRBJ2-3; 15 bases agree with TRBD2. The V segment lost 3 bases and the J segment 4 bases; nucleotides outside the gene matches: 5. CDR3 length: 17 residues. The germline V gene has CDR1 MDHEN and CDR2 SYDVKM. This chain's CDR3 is CASSLGLAGGVADTQYF. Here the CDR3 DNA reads TGTGCCAGCAGTTTGGGACTAGCGGGAGGTGTGGCAGATACGCAGTATTTT.

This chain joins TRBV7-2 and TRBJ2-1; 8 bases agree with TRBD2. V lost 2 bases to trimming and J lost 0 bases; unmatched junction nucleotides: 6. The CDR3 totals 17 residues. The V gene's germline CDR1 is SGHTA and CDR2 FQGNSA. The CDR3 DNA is TGTGCCAGCAGCTTATACGCGAGCGGGAGCTCCTACAATGAGCAGTTCTTC. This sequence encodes CASSLYASGSSYNEQFF.

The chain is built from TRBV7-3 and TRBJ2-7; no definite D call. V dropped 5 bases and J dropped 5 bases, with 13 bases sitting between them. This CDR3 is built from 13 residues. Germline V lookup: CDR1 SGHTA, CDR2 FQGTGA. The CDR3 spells CASSLRGWDEQYF. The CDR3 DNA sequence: TGTGCCAGCAGCCTAAGAGGTTGGGACGAGCAGTACTTC.

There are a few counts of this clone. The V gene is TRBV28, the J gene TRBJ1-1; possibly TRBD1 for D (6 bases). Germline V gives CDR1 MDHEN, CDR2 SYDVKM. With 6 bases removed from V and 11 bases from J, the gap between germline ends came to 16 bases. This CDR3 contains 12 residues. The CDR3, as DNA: TGTGCCAGCAGCCCCTCGGGGGGCGCGGCTTTCTTT. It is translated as CASSPSGGAAFF.

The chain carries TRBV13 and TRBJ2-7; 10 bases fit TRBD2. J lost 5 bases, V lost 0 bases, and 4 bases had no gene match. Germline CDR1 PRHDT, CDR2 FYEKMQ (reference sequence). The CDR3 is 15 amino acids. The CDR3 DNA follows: TGTGCCAGCAGCTTAGGGGCTAGCGGGAGCGACGAGCAGTACTTC. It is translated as CASSLGASGSDEQYF.

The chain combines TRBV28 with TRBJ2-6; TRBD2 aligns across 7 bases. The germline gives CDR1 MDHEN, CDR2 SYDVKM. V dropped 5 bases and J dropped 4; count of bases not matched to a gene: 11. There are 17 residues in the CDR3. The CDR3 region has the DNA TGTGCCAGCAGTCCGGGGGGTTCCGGCTCGGGGGCCAACGTCCTGACTTTC. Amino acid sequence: CASSPGGSGSGANVLTF.

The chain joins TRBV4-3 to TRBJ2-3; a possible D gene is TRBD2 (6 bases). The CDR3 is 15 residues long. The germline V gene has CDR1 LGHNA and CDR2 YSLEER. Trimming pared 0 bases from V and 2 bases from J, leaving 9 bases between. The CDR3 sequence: CASSQEWTTTDTQYF. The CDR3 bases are TGCGCCAGCAGCCAAGAGTGGACTACCACAGATACGCAGTATTTT.

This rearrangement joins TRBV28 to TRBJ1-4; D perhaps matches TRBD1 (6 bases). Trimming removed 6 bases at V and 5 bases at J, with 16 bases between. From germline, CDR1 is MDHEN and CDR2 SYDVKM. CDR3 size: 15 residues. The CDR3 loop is CASRPGGRGNEKLFF. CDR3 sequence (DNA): TGTGCCAGCAGGCCCGGGGGGCGCGGAAATGAAAAACTGTTTTTT.

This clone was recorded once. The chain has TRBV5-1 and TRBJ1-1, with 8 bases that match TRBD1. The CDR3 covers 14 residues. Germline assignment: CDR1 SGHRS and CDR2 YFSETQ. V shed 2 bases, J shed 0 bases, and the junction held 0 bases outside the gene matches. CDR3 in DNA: TGCGCCAGCAGCTTACAGGGGGTGAACACTGAAGCTTTCTTT. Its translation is CASSLQGVNTEAFF.

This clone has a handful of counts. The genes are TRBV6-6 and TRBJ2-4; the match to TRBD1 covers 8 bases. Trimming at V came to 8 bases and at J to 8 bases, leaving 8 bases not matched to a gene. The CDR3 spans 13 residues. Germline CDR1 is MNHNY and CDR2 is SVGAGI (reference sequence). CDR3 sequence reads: CASRGDRGDIQYF. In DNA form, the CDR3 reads TGTGCCAGCCGGGGAGACAGGGGAGACATTCAGTACTTC.

The CDR3 loop is CASSILGAGEETQYF. CDR3 bases: TGTGCCAGTAGTATACTGGGTGCAGGGGAAGAGACCCAGTACTTC. The chain carries TRBV19 and TRBJ2-5; possible D gene TRBD1, 6 bases. CDR3 size: 15 residues. V shed 2 bases and J shed 3 bases, with 13 bases lying between them. Germline V gives CDR1 LNHDA, CDR2 SQIVND (reference sequence).

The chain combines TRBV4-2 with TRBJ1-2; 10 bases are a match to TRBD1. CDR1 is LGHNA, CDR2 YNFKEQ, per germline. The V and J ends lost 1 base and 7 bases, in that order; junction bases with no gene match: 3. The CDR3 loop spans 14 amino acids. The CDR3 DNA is TGTGCCAGCAGCCAAGGACAGGGGGCTTTTGGCTACACCTTC. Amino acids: CASSQGQGAFGYTF.

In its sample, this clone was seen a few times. CDR3 in amino acids: CASSYSKAGAYGYTF. The DNA for the CDR3 is TGTGCCAGCAGTTACTCGAAGGCAGGGGCGTATGGCTACACCTTC. V usage is TRBV6-5 and J usage is TRBJ1-2; a weak D match, TRBD1 (6 bases). Trimming took 0 bases from V and 5 from J, leaving 13 bases between them. CDR3 size: 15 residues. Germline lookup yields CDR1 MNHEY and CDR2 SVGAGI.

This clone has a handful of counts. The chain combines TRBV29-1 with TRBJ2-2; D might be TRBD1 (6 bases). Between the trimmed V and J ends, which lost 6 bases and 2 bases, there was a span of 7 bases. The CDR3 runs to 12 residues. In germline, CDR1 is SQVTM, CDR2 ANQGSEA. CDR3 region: CSVGTNTGELFF. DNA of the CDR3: TGCAGCGTAGGGACAAACACCGGGGAGCTGTTTTTT.

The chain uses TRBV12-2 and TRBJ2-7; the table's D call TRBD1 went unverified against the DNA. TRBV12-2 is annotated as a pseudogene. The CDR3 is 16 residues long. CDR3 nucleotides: TGTGCAAGTCGCCCAGGGACACTCGATGGGGGTTACGAGCAGTACTTC. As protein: CASRPGTLDGGYEQYF.

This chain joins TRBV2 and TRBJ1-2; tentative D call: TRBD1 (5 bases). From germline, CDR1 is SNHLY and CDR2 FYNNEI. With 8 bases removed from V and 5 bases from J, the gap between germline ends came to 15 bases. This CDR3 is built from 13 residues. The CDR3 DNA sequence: TGTGCCAGCGGTCAAGACAGTCTTTATGGCTACACCTTC. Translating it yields CASGQDSLYGYTF.

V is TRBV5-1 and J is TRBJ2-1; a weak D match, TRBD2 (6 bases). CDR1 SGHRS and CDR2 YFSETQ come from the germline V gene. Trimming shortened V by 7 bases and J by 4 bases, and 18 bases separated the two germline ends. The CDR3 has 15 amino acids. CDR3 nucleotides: TGCGCCAGCGCACCCCGGGTAGCGGAGTACAATGAGCAGTTCTTC. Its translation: CASAPRVAEYNEQFF.

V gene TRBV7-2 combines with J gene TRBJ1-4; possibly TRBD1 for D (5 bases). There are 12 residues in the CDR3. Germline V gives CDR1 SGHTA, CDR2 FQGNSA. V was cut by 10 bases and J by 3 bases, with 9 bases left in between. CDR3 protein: CAKDIANEKLFF. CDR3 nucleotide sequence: TGTGCCAAGGACATAGCTAATGAAAAACTGTTTTTT.

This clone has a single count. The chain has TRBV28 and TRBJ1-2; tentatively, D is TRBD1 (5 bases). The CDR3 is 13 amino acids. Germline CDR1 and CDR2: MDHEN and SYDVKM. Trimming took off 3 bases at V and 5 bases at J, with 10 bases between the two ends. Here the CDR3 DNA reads TGTGCCAGCAGTTTTGGGGGGGTTTATGGCTACACCTTC. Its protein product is CASSFGGVYGYTF.

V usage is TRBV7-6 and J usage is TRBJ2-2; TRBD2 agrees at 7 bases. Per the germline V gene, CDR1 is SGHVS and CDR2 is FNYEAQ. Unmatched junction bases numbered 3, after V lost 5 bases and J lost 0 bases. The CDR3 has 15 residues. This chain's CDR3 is CASSPGGANTGELFF. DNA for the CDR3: TGTGCCAGCAGCCCTGGGGGGGCGAACACCGGGGAGCTGTTTTTT.

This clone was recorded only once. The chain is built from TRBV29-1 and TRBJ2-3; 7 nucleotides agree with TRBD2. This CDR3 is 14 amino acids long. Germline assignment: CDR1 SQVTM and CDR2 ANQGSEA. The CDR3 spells CTTGGPGLTDTQYF. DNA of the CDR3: TGCACCACGGGAGGCCCAGGACTAACAGATACGCAGTATTTT.

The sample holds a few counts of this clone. This CDR3 reads CASSLLPSGSTYEQYF. Here the CDR3 DNA reads TGTGCCAGCAGCTTACTGCCTAGCGGGTCCACCTACGAGCAGTACTTC. The chain uses TRBV7-3 and TRBJ2-7; 8 positions match TRBD2. V shed 2 bases and J 2 bases; nucleotides not matched to a gene: 8. The germline V gene has CDR1 SGHTA and CDR2 FQGTGA. The CDR3 covers 16 residues.

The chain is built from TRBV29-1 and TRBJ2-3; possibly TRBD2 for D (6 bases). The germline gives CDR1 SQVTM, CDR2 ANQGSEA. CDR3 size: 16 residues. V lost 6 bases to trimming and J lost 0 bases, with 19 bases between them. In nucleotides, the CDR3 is TGCAGCGTAGGCGGGGATTTTTTCTATAGCACAGATACGCAGTATTTT. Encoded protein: CSVGGDFFYSTDTQYF.

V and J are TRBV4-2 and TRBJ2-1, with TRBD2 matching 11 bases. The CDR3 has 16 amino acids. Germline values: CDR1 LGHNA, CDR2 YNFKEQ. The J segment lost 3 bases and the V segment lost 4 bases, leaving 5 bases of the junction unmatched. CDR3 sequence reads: CASSRGLAGGYNEQFF. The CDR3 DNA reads TGTGCCAGCAGCCGTGGCCTAGCGGGGGGCTACAATGAGCAGTTCTTC.

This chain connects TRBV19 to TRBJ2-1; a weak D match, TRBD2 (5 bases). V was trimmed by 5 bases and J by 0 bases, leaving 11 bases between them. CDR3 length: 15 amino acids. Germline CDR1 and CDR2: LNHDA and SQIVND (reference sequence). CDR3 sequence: CASSGSGYSYNEQFF. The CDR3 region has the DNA TGTGCCAGTAGTGGGAGCGGATACTCCTACAATGAGCAGTTCTTC.

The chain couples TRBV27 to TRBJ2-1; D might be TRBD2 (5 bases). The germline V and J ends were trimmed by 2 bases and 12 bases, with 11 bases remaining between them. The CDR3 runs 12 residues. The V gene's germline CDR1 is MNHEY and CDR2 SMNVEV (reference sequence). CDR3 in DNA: TGTGCCAGCAGTTTAGGGGAGAGTCGGCAGTTCTTC. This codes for CASSLGESRQFF.

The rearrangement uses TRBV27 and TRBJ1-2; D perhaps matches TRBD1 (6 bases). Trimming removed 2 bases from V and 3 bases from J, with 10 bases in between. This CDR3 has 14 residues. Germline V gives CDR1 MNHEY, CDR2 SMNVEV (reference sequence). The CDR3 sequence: CASSLTGGDYGYTF. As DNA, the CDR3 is TGTGCCAGCAGTTTAACTGGGGGCGACTATGGCTACACCTTC.

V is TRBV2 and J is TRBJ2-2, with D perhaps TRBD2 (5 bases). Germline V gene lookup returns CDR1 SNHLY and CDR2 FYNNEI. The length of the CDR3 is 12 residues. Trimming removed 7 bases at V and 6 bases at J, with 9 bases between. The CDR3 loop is CASTGSAGELFF. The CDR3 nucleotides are TGTGCCAGCACGGGTAGCGCCGGGGAGCTGTTTTTT.

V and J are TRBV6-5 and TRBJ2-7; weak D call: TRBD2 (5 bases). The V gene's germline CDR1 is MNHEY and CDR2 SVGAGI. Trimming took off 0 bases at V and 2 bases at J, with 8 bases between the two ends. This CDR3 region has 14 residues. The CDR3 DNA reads TGTGCCAGCAGTTACTCCCGGGGTACCTACGAGCAGTACTTC. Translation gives CASSYSRGTYEQYF.